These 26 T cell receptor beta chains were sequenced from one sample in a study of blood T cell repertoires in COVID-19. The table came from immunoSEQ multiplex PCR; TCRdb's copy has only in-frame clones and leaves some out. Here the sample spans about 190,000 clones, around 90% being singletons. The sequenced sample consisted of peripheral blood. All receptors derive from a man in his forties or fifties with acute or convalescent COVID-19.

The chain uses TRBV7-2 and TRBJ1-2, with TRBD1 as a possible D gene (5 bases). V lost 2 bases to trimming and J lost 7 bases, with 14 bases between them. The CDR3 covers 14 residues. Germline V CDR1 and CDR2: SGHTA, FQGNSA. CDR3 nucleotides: TGTGCCAGCAGCTTATGGGCAGGGAAGGGTGGCTACACCTTC. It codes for CASSLWAGKGGYTF.

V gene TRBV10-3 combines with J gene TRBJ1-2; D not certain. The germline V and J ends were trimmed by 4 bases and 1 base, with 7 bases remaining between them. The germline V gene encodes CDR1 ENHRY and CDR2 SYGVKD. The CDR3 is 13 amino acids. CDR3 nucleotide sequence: TGTGCCATCAGTGGCGGAGGTAACTATGGCTACACCTTC. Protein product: CAISGGGNYGYTF.

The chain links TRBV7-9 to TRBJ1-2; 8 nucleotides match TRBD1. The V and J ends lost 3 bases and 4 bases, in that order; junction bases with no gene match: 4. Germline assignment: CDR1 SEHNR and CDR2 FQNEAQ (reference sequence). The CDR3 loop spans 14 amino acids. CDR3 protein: CASSFPGTGYGYTF. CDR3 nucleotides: TGTGCCAGCAGCTTTCCCGGGACAGGCTATGGCTACACCTTC.

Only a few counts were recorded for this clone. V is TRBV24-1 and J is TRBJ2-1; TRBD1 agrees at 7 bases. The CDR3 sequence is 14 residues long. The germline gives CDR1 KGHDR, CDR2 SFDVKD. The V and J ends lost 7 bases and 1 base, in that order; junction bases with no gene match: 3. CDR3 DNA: TGTGCCACCAGCGCGACAGGGTCCTACAATGAGCAGTTCTTC. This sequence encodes CATSATGSYNEQFF.

CDR3 coding DNA: TGCGCCAGCAGTCACCCCAACAGGAGAACTAACTATGGCTACACCTTC. Its translation: CASSHPNRRTNYGYTF. The chain employs TRBV23-1 and TRBJ1-2, with a weak D call TRBD1 (5 bases). TRBV23-1 is assigned to the ORF class and has an uncertain function. Trimming took off 3 bases at V and 0 bases at J, with 14 bases between the two ends. The CDR3 contains 16 residues.

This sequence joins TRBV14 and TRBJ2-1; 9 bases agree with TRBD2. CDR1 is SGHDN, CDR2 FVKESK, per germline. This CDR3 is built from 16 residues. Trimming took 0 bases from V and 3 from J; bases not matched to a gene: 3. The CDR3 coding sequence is TGTGCCAGCAGCCAAGATTGGACTAGCGACTACAATGAGCAGTTCTTC. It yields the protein CASSQDWTSDYNEQFF.

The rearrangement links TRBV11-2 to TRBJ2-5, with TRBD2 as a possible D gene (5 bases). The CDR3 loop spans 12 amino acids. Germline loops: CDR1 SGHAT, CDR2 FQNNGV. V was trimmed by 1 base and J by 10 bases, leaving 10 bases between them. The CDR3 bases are TGTGCCAGCAGCTTAGCTCGGGGTAACCAGTACTTC. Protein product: CASSLARGNQYF.

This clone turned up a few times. For the CDR3, the DNA is TGTGCCAGCAGCCCGGGACAGGGAAGCCAGCCCCAGCATTTT. Amino acids: CASSPGQGSQPQHF. The V and J genes are TRBV5-5 and TRBJ1-5, with 9 positions matching TRBD1. CDR1 is SGHKS and CDR2 is YYEKEE in the germline V gene (reference sequence). CDR3 size: 14 residues. Trimming took 4 bases from V and 7 from J; bases not matched to a gene: 6.

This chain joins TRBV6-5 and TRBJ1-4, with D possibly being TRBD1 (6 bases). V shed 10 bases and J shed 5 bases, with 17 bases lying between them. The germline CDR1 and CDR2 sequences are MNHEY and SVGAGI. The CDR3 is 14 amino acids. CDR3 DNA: TGTGCCACCTCCCGGGCGGGGGCCAATGAAAAACTGTTTTTT. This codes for CATSRAGANEKLFF.

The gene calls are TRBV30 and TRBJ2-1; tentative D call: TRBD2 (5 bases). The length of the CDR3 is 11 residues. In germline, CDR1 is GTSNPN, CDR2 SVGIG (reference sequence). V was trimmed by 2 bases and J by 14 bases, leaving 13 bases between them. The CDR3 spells CAWSSASFKFF. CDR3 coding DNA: TGTGCCTGGAGTAGCGCTAGCTTCAAGTTCTTC.

Here the CDR3 DNA reads TGTGCCAGCAGCGGTAGCGGGAGGGCCTTAGTTGAGCAGTTCTTC. Translating it yields CASSGSGRALVEQFF. The chain carries TRBV9 and TRBJ2-1, with 11 bases identical to TRBD2. V shed 3 bases, J shed 9 bases, and the junction held 8 bases outside the gene matches. The CDR3 spans 15 residues. Germline-derived CDR1 and CDR2 are SGDLS and YYNGEE.

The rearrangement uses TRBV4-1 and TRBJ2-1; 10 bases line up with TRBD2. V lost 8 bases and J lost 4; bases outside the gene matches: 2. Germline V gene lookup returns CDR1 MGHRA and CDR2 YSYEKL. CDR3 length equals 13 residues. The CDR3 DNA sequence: TGCGCCAGCGGACTAGCGGTTTACAATGAGCAGTTCTTC. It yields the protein CASGLAVYNEQFF.

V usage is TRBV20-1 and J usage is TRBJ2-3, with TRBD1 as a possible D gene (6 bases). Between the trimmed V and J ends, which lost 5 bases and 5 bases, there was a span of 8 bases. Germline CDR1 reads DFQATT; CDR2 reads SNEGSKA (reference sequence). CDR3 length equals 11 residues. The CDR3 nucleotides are TGCAGTGCTTCCAGGGGAGATACGCAGTATTTT. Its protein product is CSASRGDTQYF.

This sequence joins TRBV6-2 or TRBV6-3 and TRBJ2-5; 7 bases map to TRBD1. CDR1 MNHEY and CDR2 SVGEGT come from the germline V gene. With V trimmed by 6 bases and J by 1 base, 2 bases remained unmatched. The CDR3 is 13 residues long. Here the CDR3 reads CASSWDSQETQYF. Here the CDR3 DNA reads TGTGCCAGCAGCTGGGACAGCCAAGAGACCCAGTACTTC.

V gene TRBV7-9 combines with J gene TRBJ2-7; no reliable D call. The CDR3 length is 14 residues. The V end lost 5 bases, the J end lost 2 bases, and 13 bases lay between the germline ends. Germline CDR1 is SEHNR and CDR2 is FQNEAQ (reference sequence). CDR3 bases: TGTGCCAGCAGCCTAGATGGGCTACCCTACGAGCAGTACTTC. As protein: CASSLDGLPYEQYF.

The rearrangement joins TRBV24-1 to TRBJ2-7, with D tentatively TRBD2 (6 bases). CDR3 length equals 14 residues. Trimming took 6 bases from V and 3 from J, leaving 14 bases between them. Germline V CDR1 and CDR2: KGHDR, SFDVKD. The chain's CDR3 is CATSPRGPNYEQYF. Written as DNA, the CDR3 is TGTGCCACCAGTCCGCGGGGCCCTAACTACGAGCAGTACTTC.

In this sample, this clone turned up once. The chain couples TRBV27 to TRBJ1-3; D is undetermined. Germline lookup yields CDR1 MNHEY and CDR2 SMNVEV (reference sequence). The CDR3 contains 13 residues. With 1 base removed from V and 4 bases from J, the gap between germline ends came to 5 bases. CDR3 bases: TGTGCCAGCAGTTTATACCAGGGAAACACCATATATTTT. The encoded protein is CASSLYQGNTIYF.

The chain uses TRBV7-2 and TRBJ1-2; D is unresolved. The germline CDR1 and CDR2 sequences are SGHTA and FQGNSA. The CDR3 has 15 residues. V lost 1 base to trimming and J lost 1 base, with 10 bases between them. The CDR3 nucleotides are TGTGCCAGCAGCTTAGTGATAGGAGTTAACTATGGCTACACCTTC. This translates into CASSLVIGVNYGYTF.

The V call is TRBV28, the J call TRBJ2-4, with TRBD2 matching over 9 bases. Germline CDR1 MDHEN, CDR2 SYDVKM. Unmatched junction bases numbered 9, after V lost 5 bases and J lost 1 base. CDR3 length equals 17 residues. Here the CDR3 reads CASSTGGTSLAKNIQYF. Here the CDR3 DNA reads TGTGCCAGCAGTACGGGGGGGACTAGCCTGGCCAAAAACATTCAGTACTTC. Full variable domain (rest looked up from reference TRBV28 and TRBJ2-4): DVKVTQSSRYLVKRTGEKVFLECVQDMDHENMFWYRQDPGLGLRLIYFSYDVKMKEKGDIPEGYSVSREKKERFSLILESASTNQTSMYLCASSTGGTSLAKNIQYFGAGTRLSVL.

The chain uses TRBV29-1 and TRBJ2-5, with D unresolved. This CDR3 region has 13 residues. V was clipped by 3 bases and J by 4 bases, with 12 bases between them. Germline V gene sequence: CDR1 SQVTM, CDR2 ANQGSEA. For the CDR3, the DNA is TGCAGCGTTGATACCCCCGAACTAGAGACCCAGTACTTC. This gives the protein CSVDTPELETQYF.

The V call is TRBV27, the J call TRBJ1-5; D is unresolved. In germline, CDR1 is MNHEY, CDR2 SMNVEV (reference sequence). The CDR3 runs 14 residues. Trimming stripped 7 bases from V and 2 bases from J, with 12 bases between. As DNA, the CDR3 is TGTGCCAGCACAAAGTCAGCGGGCAATCAGCCCCAGCATTTT. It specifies CASTKSAGNQPQHF.

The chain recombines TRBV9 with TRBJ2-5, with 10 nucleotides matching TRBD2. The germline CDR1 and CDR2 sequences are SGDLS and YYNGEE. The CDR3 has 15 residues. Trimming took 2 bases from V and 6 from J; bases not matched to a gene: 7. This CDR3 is CASSVGPGLAKTQYF. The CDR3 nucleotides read TGTGCCAGCAGCGTGGGACCGGGACTAGCGAAGACCCAGTACTTC.

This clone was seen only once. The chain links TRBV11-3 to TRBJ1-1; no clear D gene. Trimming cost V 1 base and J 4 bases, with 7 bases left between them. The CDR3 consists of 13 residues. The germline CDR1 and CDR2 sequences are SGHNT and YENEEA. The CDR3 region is CASSLGTGTEAFF. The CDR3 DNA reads TGTGCCAGCAGCTTAGGAACGGGCACTGAAGCTTTCTTT.

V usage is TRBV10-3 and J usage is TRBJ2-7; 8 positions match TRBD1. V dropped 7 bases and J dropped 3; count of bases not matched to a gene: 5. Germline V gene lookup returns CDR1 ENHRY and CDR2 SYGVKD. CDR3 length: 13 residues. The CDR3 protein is CAITRDRLYEQYV. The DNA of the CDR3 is TGTGCCATCACTAGGGACAGGCTCTACGAGCAGTACGTC.

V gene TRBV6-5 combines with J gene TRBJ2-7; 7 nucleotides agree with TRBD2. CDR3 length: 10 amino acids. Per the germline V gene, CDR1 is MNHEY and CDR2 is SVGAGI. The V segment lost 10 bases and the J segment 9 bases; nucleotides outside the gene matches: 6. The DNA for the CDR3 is TGTGCCACTAGGGACTACACGCAGTACTTC. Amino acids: CATRDYTQYF.

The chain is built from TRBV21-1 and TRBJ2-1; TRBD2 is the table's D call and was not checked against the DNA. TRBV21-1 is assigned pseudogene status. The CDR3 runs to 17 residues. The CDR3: CASSKERRQGLYNEQFF. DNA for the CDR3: TGTGCCAGCAGCAAAGAAAGGAGGCAGGGACTCTACAATGAGCAGTTCTTC.